What follows describes a single T cell receptor beta chain. Its antigen is as yet unknown. This record comes from a study of cytomegalovirus exposure and HLA in healthy donors. V lost 6 bases to trimming and J lost 8 bases, with 16 bases between them. This CDR3 is 13 amino acids long. Germline V gene data show CDR1 as MNHNS and CDR2 as SASEGT. Study-level findings and limits: Accurate prediction of most subjects' HLA-A and HLA-B alleles from TCR beta sequences was reported. Later analysis demonstrated an association between a missense DCLRE1C variant and TCR beta V- and J-gene trimming. The productive fraction for most TCR beta V segments was about 87% or about 30% in an earlier analysis.

PCR amplification relied on 60 Vbeta primers (plus 13 Jbeta primers). Sequencing was performed with immunoSEQ multiplex PCR; in TCRdb, only in-frame clones are kept and a portion is missing. Among 180,000 or so clones listed, roughly 76% were seen once. The rearrangement uses TRBV6-1 and TRBJ1-2; TRBD1 might be the D (6 bases). The sequenced material came from PBMCs. The clonotype was recovered from a young woman in good health and CMV-seropositive. The CDR3 region is CASRDDRSRGYTF. The CDR3 nucleotides read TGTGCCAGCAGAGACGACAGGAGCAGGGGCTACACCTTC.